The clone carrying this T cell receptor (beta chain) was counted a single time. The antigen is not known. Deep-level running was used for the assay. Sequenced by immunoSEQ multiplex PCR; TCRdb stores in-frame clones only, minus some. The sample consists of over 2,000,000 clones, about 94% of them appearing once. This CDR3 has 16 amino acids. CDR1 SQVTM and CDR2 ANQGSEA come from the germline V gene. V was trimmed by 6 bases and J by 0 bases, leaving 19 bases between them. These data originate in a study of shared clonotypes between healthy human individuals. Turning to the study itself: A couple of female and a few male donors aged 18 to 49 were enrolled. Whole-study findings and limits: Rarefaction revealed incomplete sorted-subset sequencing despite large depth.

The naive CD8 subset, CD45RO-negative cells positively selected for CCR7, excluded terminally differentiated effector memory CD45RA+ cells. The TCR sequence derives from a man aged 18 to 35 in good health. Some clones in this sample may be carry-over from other donors' samples. This chain uses TRBV29-1 with TRBJ2-3; a possible D gene is TRBD1 (6 bases). The sample consisted of naive CD8+ T cells from PBMCs. CDR3 DNA sequence: TGCAGCGTCCGTTACAGGGAACCAGCTAGCACAGATACGCAGTATTTT. Translation: CSVRYREPASTDTQYF.